The next 17 T cell receptor beta chains were all read from a single sample in a study of metastatic and nonmetastatic thyroid tumors. All patients were treatment-naive before thyroid surgery. TCRdb re-called the PCR reads via MiXCR. This table holds approximately 30,000 clones, roughly 3.5% found once. Sequencing input: blood. The origin of the receptors is a male donor with papillary thyroid cancer or a benign thyroid nodule (not recorded which). Some clones in this sample may be carry-over from other donors' samples.

In its sample, this clone was seen a few times. The rearrangement links TRBV13 to TRBJ2-1, with TRBD1 as a possible D gene (6 bases). Trimming pared 2 bases from V and 8 bases from J, leaving 13 bases between. Per the germline V gene, CDR1 is PRHDT and CDR2 is FYEKMQ (reference sequence). The CDR3 has 14 residues. The CDR3 loop is CASSLLGAGDEQFF. In DNA form, the CDR3 reads TGTGCCAGCAGCTTATTGGGGGCCGGCGATGAGCAGTTCTTC.

This clone was seen ten or more times. This sample also contains other DNA sequences that code for the same CDR3. The V and J genes are TRBV14 and TRBJ1-6, with no clear D. Trimming removed 0 bases at V and 9 bases at J, with 12 bases between. Germline V gene sequence: CDR1 SGHDN, CDR2 FVKESK. This CDR3 is 15 amino acids long. Here the CDR3 DNA reads TGTGCCAGCAGCCAAGACTACGGGGATGGTTCACCCCTCCACTTT. It translates to CASSQDYGDGSPLHF.

The table lists this clone with many counts. A much larger clone lies a single base off, so this may be a read error. The same CDR3 arises from other DNA sequences in this sample as well. V gene TRBV7-9 combines with J gene TRBJ1-2; a weak D match, TRBD1 (5 bases). This CDR3 contains 16 residues. The germline gives CDR1 SEHNR, CDR2 FQNEAQ (reference sequence). The CDR3 loop is CASSLSAGKAAHGHTF. DNA for the CDR3: TGTGCCAGCAGCTTATCAGCAGGGAAGGCGGCACATGGCCACACCTTC.

This clone was recorded a few times. The chain carries TRBV6-4 and TRBJ2-1, with 7 bases lining up with TRBD2. The CDR3 has 14 amino acids. Germline-derived CDR1 and CDR2 are MRHNA and SNTAGT. Trimming took 5 bases from V and 5 from J; bases not matched to a gene: 6. CDR3 coding DNA: TGTGCCAGCAGTCCCAGCGGGGAGCACAATGAGCAGTTCTTC. Residues: CASSPSGEHNEQFF.

This clone has only a few counts. The gene calls are TRBV19 and TRBJ2-7; 8 bases fit TRBD1. Trimming removed 2 bases from V and 6 bases from J; junction bases left unmatched: 6. The germline V gene encodes CDR1 LNHDA and CDR2 SQIVND (reference sequence). The CDR3 totals 14 residues. The CDR3 bases are TGTGCCAGTAGTATAACGACAGGGGTTTTCGAGCAGTACTTC. Translating it yields CASSITTGVFEQYF.

This clone was observed a handful of times. This sequence joins TRBV19 and TRBJ2-1, with TRBD2 matching 11 bases. This CDR3 is built from 15 residues. Trimming took 6 bases from V and 8 from J; bases not matched to a gene: 9. Germline V gene sequence: CDR1 LNHDA, CDR2 SQIVND (reference sequence). The CDR3 DNA reads TGTGCCAGTAGGAGAACTAGCGGGAGACCCCATGAGCAGTTCTTC. Encoded protein: CASRRTSGRPHEQFF.

This clone has more than one count but fewer than ten. The rearrangement links TRBV12-3 or TRBV12-4 to TRBJ1-4, with 7 bases matching TRBD1. The J segment lost 7 bases and the V segment lost 5 bases, leaving 7 bases of the junction unmatched. The CDR3 runs 14 residues. CDR3 sequence: CASSKQGRVEKLFF. The DNA for the CDR3 is TGTGCCAGCAGTAAACAGGGGCGAGTTGAAAAACTGTTTTTT.

At least ten counts were recorded for this clone. This chain joins TRBV20-1 and TRBJ1-5, with 8 bases that match TRBD1. Germline loops: CDR1 DFQATT, CDR2 SNEGSKA (reference sequence). V shed 6 bases, J shed 5 bases, and the junction held 6 bases outside the gene matches. The CDR3 totals 13 residues. CDR3 amino acids: CSATGTGDQPQHF. CDR3 coding DNA: TGCAGTGCCACCGGGACAGGAGATCAGCCCCAGCATTTT.

The chain links TRBV12-3 or TRBV12-4 to TRBJ1-3; unclear D gene. Trimming left V 6 bases short and J 1 base short, with 7 bases between. This CDR3 is 13 amino acids long. CDR3 bases: TGTGCCAGCAGGCTGGGGTCTGGAAACACCATATATTTT. Its translation is CASRLGSGNTIYF.

This clone was found a few times. The J gene is TRBJ1-1, the V gene TRBV6-1, with a tentative D call TRBD1 (5 bases). CDR1 and CDR2 from the germline V gene are MNHNS and SASEGT. Between the trimmed V and J ends, which lost 6 bases and 1 base, there was a span of 9 bases. There are 13 residues in the CDR3. CDR3 residues: CASRTDPNTEAFF. Written as DNA, the CDR3 is TGTGCCAGCAGGACAGACCCGAACACTGAAGCTTTCTTT.

The rearrangement uses TRBV2 and TRBJ1-2, with D possibly being TRBD1 (5 bases). Trimming stripped 4 bases from V and 6 bases from J, with 12 bases between. Germline V gene lookup returns CDR1 SNHLY and CDR2 FYNNEI. The length of the CDR3 is 13 residues. The CDR3 protein is CASSGVVGDGYTF. For the CDR3, the DNA is TGTGCCAGCAGTGGGGTGGTGGGGGATGGCTACACCTTC.

V is TRBV20-1 and J is TRBJ2-5; weak D call: TRBD1 (5 bases). The length of the CDR3 is 16 residues. Germline lookup yields CDR1 DFQATT and CDR2 SNEGSKA (reference sequence). V shed 6 bases and J shed 3 bases, with 23 bases lying between them. The CDR3 sequence: CSARAPIWGQKETQYF. The CDR3 nucleotides are TGCAGTGCCCGCGCCCCCATTTGGGGCCAGAAAGAGACCCAGTACTTC.

This clone was observed at least ten times. CDR3 coding DNA: TGTGCCAGCAGCACCTTTATGAACACTGAAGCTTTCTTT. Encoded protein: CASSTFMNTEAFF. The V call is TRBV5-4, the J call TRBJ1-1, with D hard to call. V lost 4 bases, J lost 0 bases, and 7 bases lay in between. The germline CDR1 and CDR2 sequences are SGHNT and YYREEE (reference sequence). The CDR3 loop spans 13 amino acids. The variable domain in full, with the rest retrieved from reference TRBV5-4 and TRBJ1-1, is ETGVTQSPTHLIKTRGQQVTLRCSSQSGHNTVSWYQQALGQGPQFIFQYYREEENGRGNFPPRFSGLQFPNYSSELNVNALELDDSALYLCASSTFMNTEAFFGQGTRLTVV.

This clone was observed a handful of times. The rearrangement uses TRBV11-1 and TRBJ2-3, with a weak D call TRBD1 (5 bases). This CDR3 has 16 residues. With 5 bases removed from V and 3 bases from J, the gap between germline ends came to 18 bases. Germline CDR1 is SGHAT and CDR2 is FQDESV (reference sequence). The CDR3 region has the DNA TGTGCCAGCAGCCGTACGTCCCAGGGCCGGACAGATACGCAGTATTTT. This translates into CASSRTSQGRTDTQYF.

The CDR3 reads CASSLGPCQEQFF. CDR3 bases: TGTGCCAGCAGCCTTGGACCATGTCAGGAGCAGTTCTTC. The rearrangement joins TRBV7-2 to TRBJ2-1; D uncertain. The germline CDR1 and CDR2 sequences are SGHTA and FQGNSA. The CDR3 totals 13 residues. Trimming took off 5 bases at V and 10 bases at J, with 15 bases between the two ends.

This clone was counted ten times or more. J is TRBJ1-4 and V is TRBV30; a weak D match, TRBD1 (5 bases). The CDR3 length is 14 residues. CDR1 GTSNPN and CDR2 SVGIG come from the germline V gene (reference sequence). Deletions cut 4 bases from V and 0 bases from J, with 9 bases between. Written as DNA, the CDR3 is TGTGCCTGGACAACAGGAGCAACTAATGAAAAACTGTTTTTT. Translation: CAWTTGATNEKLFF.

This chain uses TRBV12-3 or TRBV12-4 with TRBJ2-1; 10 bases agree with TRBD2. The CDR3 extends over 15 amino acids. With V trimmed by 6 bases and J by 12 bases, 14 bases remained unmatched. Written as DNA, the CDR3 is TGTGCCAGCAGCCTAGGAGGAGCGGGAGGGCCCTCGCAGTTCTTC. Amino acid sequence: CASSLGGAGGPSQFF.